These 28 T cell receptor beta chains originate from one sample sequenced in a study of early T cells in non-severe SARS-CoV-2 infection. TCRdb re-analysed the 5' RACE reads in MiXCR, keeping a single row per CDR3 protein. The table has around 100,000 distinct CDR3 sequences, under 15% seen once. The sample was whole blood. The receptor set was obtained from an adult who was a healthcare worker with PCR-confirmed SARS-CoV-2 infection or an uninfected control (not recorded which).

This sequence joins TRBV12-3 or TRBV12-4 and TRBJ1-1; TRBD1 aligns across 7 bases. J was trimmed by 3 bases and V by 4 bases; bases with no gene match: 5. The CDR3 has 14 amino acids. The DNA for the CDR3 is TGTGCCAGCAGTTCCCCCGACAGGGACACTGAAGCTTTCTTT. It is translated as CASSSPDRDTEAFF.

Remarks on this clonotype: Relative to the germline gene, one junction end is altered; a read error may explain this. CDR3 sequence: CASSLWSTFDTEKMFF. CDR3 DNA sequence: TGTGCCAGCAGCTTATGGTCGACATTTGATACTGAAAAAATGTTTTTT. The chain recombines TRBV11-3 with TRBJ1-4; D not certain. Looked up from germline, CDR1 is SGHNT and CDR2 is YENEEA. There are 16 residues in the CDR3.

The rearrangement links TRBV12-3 or TRBV12-4 to TRBJ2-5, with 8 bases matching TRBD1. The CDR3 is 13 residues long. V lost 10 bases, J lost 2 bases, and 6 bases stayed unmatched. This CDR3 reads CAIGQGPQETQYF. CDR3 bases: TGTGCCATCGGACAGGGACCTCAAGAGACCCAGTACTTC.

In its sample, this clonotype was seen many times. The genes are TRBV19 and TRBJ1-5; no definite D call. From germline, CDR1 is LNHDA and CDR2 SQIVND (reference sequence). There are 13 residues in the CDR3. The V end was cut by 5 bases, the J end by 0 bases, with 5 bases between. The CDR3: CASSSSSNQPQHF. The CDR3 DNA reads as TGTGCCAGTAGTTCGAGTAGCAATCAGCCCCAGCATTTT.

The chain carries TRBV30 and TRBJ2-1, with 11 bases that match TRBD2. This CDR3 has 13 amino acids. Looked up from germline, CDR1 is GTSNPN and CDR2 is SVGIG (reference sequence). The J segment lost 7 bases and the V segment lost 2 bases, leaving 1 base of the junction unmatched. CDR3 coding DNA: TGTGCCTGGAGTCGACTAGCGGGGAATGAGCAGTTCTTC. Translation gives CAWSRLAGNEQFF.

This clonotype was picked up a small number of times. The chain is built from TRBV12-3 or TRBV12-4 and TRBJ2-2; D remains unclear. Trimming took 7 bases from V and 4 from J, leaving 16 bases between them. There are 15 residues in the CDR3. The CDR3 region has the DNA TGTGCCAGCACCGAATCCCGTGAGCCCACCGGGGAGCTGTTTTTT. Its protein product is CASTESREPTGELFF.

This clonotype occurred a few times. This chain joins TRBV4-1 and TRBJ2-4, with 13 bases fitting TRBD2. Germline V gives CDR1 MGHRA, CDR2 YSYEKL. V trimming: 1 base; J trimming: 6 bases; junction bases outside the gene matches: 9. The CDR3 spans 18 residues. In DNA form, the CDR3 reads TGCGCCAGCAGCCAAGTAATGACTAGCGGGAGGATGGGAAACATTCAGTACTTC. It encodes CASSQVMTSGRMGNIQYF.

This clonotype was counted only a few times. The chain joins TRBV28 to TRBJ2-3; 7 nucleotides match TRBD2. V dropped 1 base and J dropped 5; count of bases not matched to a gene: 9. The CDR3 extends over 16 amino acids. Germline values: CDR1 MDHEN, CDR2 SYDVKM. The CDR3 is CASSLLGGSGIDTQYF. CDR3 sequence (DNA): TGTGCCAGCAGTTTATTGGGCGGGAGTGGGATAGATACGCAGTATTTT.

V usage is TRBV28 and J usage is TRBJ2-7, with D perhaps TRBD1 (5 bases). This CDR3 comprises 13 residues. V was shortened by 4 bases and J by 4 bases, with 11 bases between the two germline ends. CDR1 is MDHEN and CDR2 is SYDVKM in the germline V gene. The CDR3 bases are TGTGCCAGCAGTTCAGGGTACGATTACGAGCAGTACTTC. Translation gives CASSSGYDYEQYF.

A few counts support this clonotype. The chain has TRBV2 and TRBJ1-1; no clear D gene. The CDR3 is 11 amino acids. The germline V gene encodes CDR1 SNHLY and CDR2 FYNNEI. V was clipped by 4 bases and J by 3 bases, with 3 bases between them. The DNA of the CDR3 is TGTGCCAGCAGTGGGTACACTGAAGCTTTCTTT. Translating gives CASSGYTEAFF.

This clonotype appeared many times. The chain couples TRBV20-1 to TRBJ2-7; D is perhaps TRBD1 or TRBD2 (5 bases each). CDR1 and CDR2 from the germline V gene are DFQATT and SNEGSKA (reference sequence). Trimming pared 3 bases from V and 7 bases from J, leaving 13 bases between. The CDR3 has 12 amino acids. CDR3 protein: CSASGDLTEQYF. The CDR3 DNA follows: TGCAGTGCTAGCGGGGACCTTACGGAGCAGTACTTC.

Turning to this clonotype: A much larger clone differs by one base, so this may be a read error. The chain couples TRBV11-2 to TRBJ1-2; D gene ambiguous. V lost 5 bases, J lost 0 bases, and 19 bases lay in between. CDR1 and CDR2 from the germline V gene are SGHAT and FQNNGV. The CDR3 length is 17 residues. Here the CDR3 reads CASSLRIGHPSNYGYTF. The CDR3 region has the DNA TGTGCCAGCAGCCTACGGATAGGGCACCCTTCTAACTATGGCTACACCTTC.

This clonotype has just a few counts. The V gene is TRBV28, the J gene TRBJ1-1; tentatively, D is TRBD1 (6 bases). Germline V lookup: CDR1 MDHEN, CDR2 SYDVKM. The CDR3 consists of 11 residues. Deletions cut 3 bases from V and 10 bases from J, with 9 bases between. CDR3 in DNA: TGTGCCAGCAGTTTGTTAGGGGGAGCTTTCTTT. Residues: CASSLLGGAFF.

J is TRBJ2-7 and V is TRBV7-2; 7 bases fit TRBD2. Germline CDR1 SGHTA, CDR2 FQGNSA. V was pared by 1 base and J by 0 bases, with 6 bases of the junction left unmatched. CDR3 size: 16 residues. The CDR3 protein is CASSLGGRASSYEQYF. The CDR3, as DNA: TGTGCCAGCAGCTTAGGTGGGAGGGCCTCCTCCTACGAGCAGTACTTC.

The sample holds many counts of this clonotype. The CDR3 here is CSARRGLGTQYF. The DNA for the CDR3 is TGCAGTGCTAGGCGCGGGTTGGGGACCCAGTACTTC. V is TRBV20-1 and J is TRBJ2-5; tentatively, D is TRBD2 (5 bases). V was cut by 3 bases and J by 7 bases, with 12 bases left in between. Germline V CDR1 and CDR2: DFQATT, SNEGSKA (reference sequence). The CDR3 spans 12 residues.

The rearrangement links TRBV4-1 to TRBJ2-7, with 10 bases lining up with TRBD2. Looked up from germline, CDR1 is MGHRA and CDR2 is YSYEKL. V was clipped by 1 base and J by 0 bases; unmatched bases: 6. The CDR3 contains 17 residues. The CDR3 protein is CASSQVALAGDSYEQYF. CDR3 DNA: TGCGCCAGCAGCCAAGTCGCTCTAGCGGGGGACTCCTACGAGCAGTACTTC.

This clonotype turned up a few times. The chain couples TRBV7-9 to TRBJ2-3; D is ambiguous. This CDR3 contains 13 residues. Germline CDR1 and CDR2: SEHNR and FQNEAQ (reference sequence). Trimming stripped 5 bases from V and 4 bases from J, with 10 bases between. The CDR3 nucleotides read TGTGCCAGCAGCCTCGGCTCCCCAGATACGCAGTATTTT. Translation gives CASSLGSPDTQYF.

This clonotype was found many times. The chain employs TRBV6-5 and TRBJ2-7; TRBD1 matches 9 bases. Germline V gene data show CDR1 as MNHEY and CDR2 as SVGAGI. With 6 bases clipped from V and 3 bases from J, the junction kept 6 bases outside the gene matches. This CDR3 comprises 14 residues. The CDR3 DNA reads as TGTGCCAGCAGCACCCTGGGACAGGGCTACGAGCAGTACTTC. It yields the protein CASSTLGQGYEQYF.

Ten or more counts support this clonotype. The chain employs TRBV4-1 and TRBJ1-2, with 7 bases aligning to TRBD1. The trim removed 2 bases at V and 8 bases at J, leaving 11 bases unmatched. The CDR3 runs to 15 residues. The germline CDR1 and CDR2 sequences are MGHRA and YSYEKL. CDR3 nucleotide sequence: TGCGCCAGCAGCCAAAGGGGTCAGGGGGTAGGAGGCTACACCTTC. Translating it yields CASSQRGQGVGGYTF.

This chain uses TRBV6-6 with TRBJ2-5, with 9 nucleotides matching TRBD2. The germline V gene has CDR1 MNHNY and CDR2 SVGAGI (reference sequence). J gave up 14 bases and V 2 bases, and 3 bases lay outside the gene matches. The CDR3 is 11 residues long. The CDR3 loop reads CASSYGTSFYF. The CDR3 DNA sequence: TGTGCCAGCAGTTACGGGACTAGCTTCTACTTC.

This clonotype was detected only a few times. This sequence joins TRBV5-1 and TRBJ2-1; possible D gene TRBD1, 6 bases. V was clipped by 3 bases and J by 2 bases, with 9 bases between them. Germline V lookup: CDR1 SGHRS, CDR2 YFSETQ. CDR3 length equals 14 residues. DNA for the CDR3: TGCGCCAGCAGCTCCCGACAGGCCTACAATGAGCAGTTCTTC. This sequence encodes CASSSRQAYNEQFF.

This chain connects TRBV28 to TRBJ1-1, with a tentative D call TRBD1 (6 bases). Germline assignment: CDR1 MDHEN and CDR2 SYDVKM. CDR3 length: 15 residues. Trimming took 5 bases from V and 0 from J, leaving 13 bases between them. CDR3 in DNA: TGTGCCAGCAGTACGGGTGGGACATTGAACACTGAAGCTTTCTTT. This encodes CASSTGGTLNTEAFF.

The chain has TRBV7-2 and TRBJ2-7; D not certain. The V and J ends lost 6 bases and 0 bases respectively, with 12 bases between them. CDR1 and CDR2 (germline): SGHTA, FQGNSA. This CDR3 is 14 amino acids long. The CDR3 loop reads CASRGSGNSYEQYF. CDR3 DNA: TGTGCCAGCAGAGGTAGTGGAAACTCCTACGAGCAGTACTTC.

This clonotype turned up a few times. The V call is TRBV30, the J call TRBJ2-3, with 7 positions matching TRBD2. With 1 base clipped from V and 6 bases from J, the junction kept 16 bases outside the gene matches. There are 17 residues in the CDR3. CDR1 and CDR2 from the germline V gene are GTSNPN and SVGIG (reference sequence). CDR3 region: CAWSASRGLGVWDTQYF. The CDR3 nucleotides read TGTGCCTGGAGTGCCAGTCGCGGACTAGGGGTTTGGGATACGCAGTATTTT.

The chain is built from TRBV18 and TRBJ2-1; TRBD2 aligns across 7 bases. This CDR3 comprises 16 residues. V trimming: 0 bases; J trimming: 2 bases; junction bases outside the gene matches: 4. Germline loops: CDR1 KGHSH, CDR2 LQKENI. In DNA form, the CDR3 reads TGTGCCAGCTCACCACCCGGCGGGAGTCCCTACAATGAGCAGTTCTTC. Its translation: CASSPPGGSPYNEQFF. Supplemented by reference TRBV18 and TRBJ2-1, the full variable domain reads NAGVMQNPRHLVRRRGQEARLRCSPMKGHSHVYWYRQLPEEGLKFMVYLQKENIIDESGMPKERFSAEFPKEGPSILRIQQVVRGDSAAYFCASSPPGGSPYNEQFFGPGTRLTVL.

This clonotype was counted many times. The chain links TRBV7-3 to TRBJ2-1, with D maybe TRBD2 (6 bases). Trimming removed 4 bases from V and 5 bases from J, with 12 bases in between. The germline V gene has CDR1 SGHTA and CDR2 FQGTGA. The CDR3 runs to 14 residues. CDR3 sequence (DNA): TGTGCCAGCAGCTCGGGACTTGCTCACAATGAGCAGTTCTTC. This sequence encodes CASSSGLAHNEQFF.

The chain joins TRBV9 to TRBJ2-1; 9 bases agree with TRBD1. The V segment lost 0 bases and the J segment 4 bases; nucleotides outside the gene matches: 5. The CDR3 is 16 residues long. From germline, CDR1 is SGDLS and CDR2 YYNGEE. The CDR3 sequence: CASSVVGQGIYNEQFF. The CDR3 region has the DNA TGTGCCAGCAGCGTAGTGGGACAGGGAATATACAATGAGCAGTTCTTC.

This chain connects TRBV4-3 to TRBJ1-5; D gene ambiguous. Germline values: CDR1 LGHNA, CDR2 YSLEER. The CDR3 runs 15 residues. Trimming left V 2 bases short and J 2 bases short, with 10 bases between. CDR3 DNA: TGCGCCAGCAGCCAATATTACGCCGGCAATCAGCCCCAGCATTTT. Translated, it gives CASSQYYAGNQPQHF.